Sequencing of this T cell receptor beta chain was carried out in a study of identical twins. This clonotype was detected many times. A single record per CDR3 protein comes from TCRdb applying MiXCR to the 5' RACE reads. Among approximately 590,000 distinct CDR3 sequences listed, roughly 9.5% were seen once. CDR1 is SGDLS and CDR2 is YYNGEE in the germline V gene. The germline V and J ends were trimmed by 3 bases and 3 bases, with 12 bases remaining between them. The CDR3 is 15 residues long. This same sample was also taken into another study, of yellow fever vaccine responses in identical twins.

The chain links TRBV9 to TRBJ2-2; unclear D gene. The TCR originated in a woman between 18 and 29 years old in good health. Sequencing used PBMCs. The CDR3 DNA sequence: TGTGCCAGCAGCGCTGTGTTTGGTGACACCGGGGAGCTGTTTTTT. Residues: CASSAVFGDTGELFF.